What follows is one TCR beta chain and its context. Authors' analysis steps: Using reference gene primer amplification, nucleated cell counts were estimated. Profiling relied on immunoSEQ multiplex PCR, and the TCRdb table lists in-frame clones only, not all of them. Clone size and V and J calls were adopted from that table, with D and trimming inferred from the DNA. The table has 200,000 to 300,000 clones, 70% to 75% seen once. This sample was taken from a study of blood T cell repertoires in COVID-19. Study details: COVID-19 samples from acute and convalescent phases originated in the United States, Italy and Spain. T cells, B-cell-depleted T cells, or PBMCs provided the cDNA or gDNA that served as material.

The clonotype was recovered from an elderly woman with acute or convalescent COVID-19. The sequenced sample consisted of peripheral blood.

This chain's CDR3 is CASSGSGLAEETQYF. The DNA for the CDR3 is TGTGCCAGTAGTGGCTCGGGACTAGCGGAAGAGACCCAGTACTTC. This chain joins TRBV19 and TRBJ2-5, with TRBD2 matching over 11 bases. The CDR3 has 15 amino acids. The V segment lost 5 bases and the J segment 3 bases; nucleotides outside the gene matches: 5. In germline, CDR1 is LNHDA, CDR2 SQIVND (reference sequence). The variable domain in full, completed from reference TRBV19 and TRBJ2-5, reads DGGITQSPKYLFRKEGQNVTLSCEQNLNHDAMYWYRQDPGQGLRLIYYSQIVNDFQKGDIAEGYSVSREKKESFPLTVTSAQKNPTAFYLCASSGSGLAEETQYFGPGTRLLVL.